Shown below are 18 T cell receptor beta chains from a single sample sequenced in a study of beta chain features in type 1 diabetes. Of the isolated RNA, all was reverse transcribed, and so the sequenced material was expressed TCRB transcripts. Using immunoSEQ multiplex PCR, the repertoire was profiled, and TCRdb retains in-frame clones only, with some absent. Of about 350,000 clones in the sample, around a fifth were seen once. Sample: naive CD4+ T cells from blood. Receptor source: a woman aged 18 to 35 in good health.

The CDR3 DNA follows: TGTGCCAGCATGGAGACAGCGATGAACACTGAAGCTTTCTTT. The encoded protein is CASMETAMNTEAFF. The rearrangement uses TRBV2 and TRBJ1-1; D is possibly TRBD1 (5 bases). This CDR3 comprises 14 residues. V lost 7 bases and J 0 bases, leaving 12 bases between the germline ends. Germline CDR1 is SNHLY and CDR2 is FYNNEI. Full variable domain (outside the CDR3, taken from reference TRBV2 and TRBJ1-1): EPEVTQTPSHQVTQMGQEVILRCVPISNHLYFYWYRQILGQKVEFLVSFYNNEISEKSEIFDDQFSVERPDGSNFTLKIRSTKLEDSAMYFCASMETAMNTEAFFGQGTRLTVV.

The chain combines TRBV11-2 with TRBJ2-3; D might be TRBD2 (7 bases). The germline gives CDR1 SGHAT, CDR2 FQNNGV. The CDR3 sequence is 15 residues long. V gave up 5 bases and J gave up 5 bases, with 17 bases separating them. The CDR3 protein is CASSTRRGAEDTQYF. CDR3 coding DNA: TGTGCCAGCAGCACCCGCCGGGGGGCCGAAGATACGCAGTATTTT.

The genes are TRBV4-1 and TRBJ2-3; D remains unclear. With 4 bases removed from V and 6 bases from J, the gap between germline ends came to 11 bases. CDR3 length equals 13 residues. Germline V gene data show CDR1 as MGHRA and CDR2 as YSYEKL. CDR3 coding DNA: TGCGCCAGCAGCCCTGGCAGCGCGGATACGCAGTATTTT. Encoded protein: CASSPGSADTQYF.

The chain is built from TRBV18 and TRBJ1-5, with TRBD1 matching 7 bases. In germline, CDR1 is KGHSH, CDR2 LQKENI. This CDR3 spans 16 amino acids. The V segment lost 4 bases and the J segment 6 bases; nucleotides outside the gene matches: 12. The CDR3 nucleotides are TGTGCCAGCTCACGACTACCTCCCGGGACAGCTCAGCCCCAGCATTTT. This gives the protein CASSRLPPGTAQPQHF.

J is TRBJ1-2 and V is TRBV29-1; no reliable D call. The CDR3 has 11 residues. Germline CDR1 and CDR2: SQVTM and ANQGSEA. V dropped 4 bases and J dropped 4 bases, with 7 bases sitting between them. Here the CDR3 reads CSVVMSYGYTF. In DNA form, the CDR3 reads TGCAGCGTTGTGATGAGCTATGGCTACACCTTC.

Concerning this clone itself: The sample holds other DNA sequences that translate to the same CDR3. The J gene is TRBJ2-3, the V gene TRBV9; 10 bases line up with TRBD2. V was clipped by 2 bases and J by 1 base; unmatched bases: 1. The CDR3 totals 15 residues. Per the germline V gene, CDR1 is SGDLS and CDR2 is YYNGEE. CDR3 in amino acids: CASSVGLAGTDTQYF. The CDR3 nucleotides read TGTGCCAGCAGCGTCGGACTAGCGGGCACAGATACGCAGTATTTT.

The V call is TRBV4-2, the J call TRBJ1-2; D gene ambiguous. The V gene's germline CDR1 is LGHNA and CDR2 YNFKEQ. This CDR3 spans 13 amino acids. V lost 0 bases, J lost 7 bases, and 9 bases lay in between. DNA of the CDR3: TGTGCCAGCAGCCAAGAGGCGGGGTTTGGCTACACCTTC. This encodes CASSQEAGFGYTF.

V and J are TRBV25-1 and TRBJ1-1; D ambiguous. The germline gives CDR1 MGHDK, CDR2 SYGVNS. CDR3 length equals 12 residues. V lost 6 bases and J lost 3, with 8 bases in between. The CDR3 reads CASRRSDTEAFF. For the CDR3, the DNA is TGTGCCAGCAGGAGATCGGACACTGAAGCTTTCTTT.

V is TRBV7-2 and J is TRBJ1-5; 10 bases match TRBD1. This CDR3 is built from 15 residues. J lost 7 bases, V lost 0 bases, and 3 bases had no gene match. Germline lookup yields CDR1 SGHTA and CDR2 FQGNSA. This CDR3 reads CASSLARDRGQPQHF. The CDR3 coding sequence is TGTGCCAGCAGCTTAGCGCGGGACAGGGGCCAGCCCCAGCATTTT.

The chain joins TRBV28 to TRBJ1-2; tentative D call: TRBD1 (6 bases). Germline V gene lookup returns CDR1 MDHEN and CDR2 SYDVKM. The CDR3 contains 14 residues. Trimming pared 4 bases from V and 1 base from J, leaving 10 bases between. The chain's CDR3 is CASSSTGDNYGYTF. CDR3 in DNA: TGTGCCAGCAGTTCGACAGGCGATAACTATGGCTACACCTTC.

V and J are TRBV7-9 and TRBJ1-1; D possibly corresponds to TRBD1 (5 bases). The CDR3 totals 15 residues. The V and J ends lost 2 bases and 1 base respectively, with 11 bases between them. The germline V gene has CDR1 SEHNR and CDR2 FQNEAQ (reference sequence). In DNA form, the CDR3 reads TGTGCCAGCAGCTTATTTCAGGGTGGGAACACTGAAGCTTTCTTT. Protein: CASSLFQGGNTEAFF. The full variable domain, its missing parts supplied by reference TRBV7-9 and TRBJ1-1, is DTGVSQNPRHKITKRGQNVTFRCDPISEHNRLYWYRQTLGQGPEFLTYFQNEAQLEKSRLLSDRFSAERPKGSFSTLEIQRTEQGDSAMYLCASSLFQGGNTEAFFGQGTRLTVV.

This clone was counted between two and nine times. V usage is TRBV6-6 and J usage is TRBJ1-1; no reliable D call. The CDR3 has 15 residues. Germline V CDR1 and CDR2: MNHNY, SVGAGI (reference sequence). Trimming stripped 7 bases from V and 5 bases from J, with 20 bases between. CDR3 loop: CASTLLGGQTTEAFF. The CDR3 DNA follows: TGTGCCAGCACCCTCCTGGGAGGCCAGACAACTGAAGCTTTCTTT.

The J gene is TRBJ1-5, the V gene TRBV19, with 8 bases that match TRBD1. Germline loops: CDR1 LNHDA, CDR2 SQIVND (reference sequence). The CDR3 totals 15 residues. Trimming cost V 5 bases and J 5 bases; bases outside gene matches: 8. The CDR3 DNA follows: TGTGCCAGTAGTGTCAGGGGGCGCGGATATCAGCCCCAGCATTTT. It encodes CASSVRGRGYQPQHF.

The CDR3 DNA is TGTGCCAGCTCGCCGGGACAGCCGATCTCCTACGAGCAGTACTTC. Protein: CASSPGQPISYEQYF. J is TRBJ2-7 and V is TRBV18; 7 bases are a match to TRBD1. With V trimmed by 6 bases and J by 0 bases, 8 bases remained unmatched. The CDR3 length is 15 residues. Germline CDR1 KGHSH, CDR2 LQKENI.

The chain employs TRBV19 and TRBJ1-1; no clear D gene. The CDR3 spans 14 residues. CDR1 LNHDA and CDR2 SQIVND come from the germline V gene (reference sequence). Trimming left V 4 bases short and J 4 bases short, with 13 bases between. The DNA for the CDR3 is TGTGCCAGTAGTAGGAAGGTCCGGGGCACTGAAGCTTTCTTT. The encoded protein is CASSRKVRGTEAFF. The entire variable domain, with the rest obtained from reference TRBV19 and TRBJ1-1, is as follows: DGGITQSPKYLFRKEGQNVTLSCEQNLNHDAMYWYRQDPGQGLRLIYYSQIVNDFQKGDIAEGYSVSREKKESFPLTVTSAQKNPTAFYLCASSRKVRGTEAFFGQGTRLTVV.

This clone has only a few counts. The J gene is TRBJ2-5, the V gene TRBV7-9, with 11 bases fitting TRBD1. CDR1 is SEHNR and CDR2 is FQNEAQ in the germline V gene (reference sequence). The CDR3 is 16 amino acids. J lost 1 base, V lost 6 bases, and 7 bases had no gene match. For the CDR3, the DNA is TGTGCCAGCAGTTTTGCCGGGACAGGGGGCCAAGAGACCCAGTACTTC. It is translated as CASSFAGTGGQETQYF.

A few counts support this clone. This chain joins TRBV30 and TRBJ2-5; 8 bases are shared with TRBD1. V trimming: 2 bases; J trimming: 4 bases; junction bases outside the gene matches: 3. The CDR3 has 13 amino acids. Germline V lookup: CDR1 GTSNPN, CDR2 SVGIG (reference sequence). The DNA for the CDR3 is TGTGCCTGGAGTTTGCAGGGGGCAGAGACCCAGTACTTC. It encodes CAWSLQGAETQYF.

There are a few counts of this clone. The chain combines TRBV4-1 with TRBJ2-2, with unresolved D. The CDR3 is made up of 14 amino acids. Germline V gives CDR1 MGHRA, CDR2 YSYEKL. V was clipped by 6 bases and J by 2 bases, with 10 bases between them. The CDR3 region has the DNA TGCGCCAGCAGTCCCCCCATTAACACCGGGGAGCTGTTTTTT. Amino acids: CASSPPINTGELFF.